Below are 12 T cell receptor beta chains sequenced from a single sample in a study of blood T cells in healthy people across ages. A second PCR of roughly 6 to 12 cycles used a sample-barcoded 5' primer and a J-beta primer mix. TCRdb re-analysed the 5' RACE reads in MiXCR, keeping a single row per CDR3 protein. The sample consists of 1.5 million to 2 million distinct CDR3 sequences, 25% to 30% of them appearing once. Specimen: blood. The source of these receptors is a woman aged 25 to 39 in good health.

This clonotype was observed a handful of times. The rearrangement uses TRBV7-2 and TRBJ1-1; tentative D call: TRBD1 (5 bases). Germline V gene sequence: CDR1 SGHTA, CDR2 FQGNSA. This CDR3 region has 13 residues. The V and J ends lost 5 bases and 6 bases respectively, with 13 bases between them. The CDR3 protein is CASSRALGAEAFF. The CDR3 DNA reads TGTGCCAGCAGCCGGGCCCTGGGGGCTGAAGCTTTCTTT.

This clonotype was seen only a few times. CDR3 sequence reads: CASSAETGGGQPQHF. CDR3 DNA: TGTGCCAGCTCAGCTGAAACAGGGGGTGGGCAGCCCCAGCATTTT. This chain uses TRBV18 with TRBJ1-5, with 8 nucleotides matching TRBD1. Losses at the gene ends were 5 bases for V and 7 bases for J; bases not matched to a gene: 10. CDR3 size: 15 residues. Germline-derived CDR1 and CDR2 are KGHSH and LQKENI. Complete variable domain (other parts from reference TRBV18 and TRBJ1-5): NAGVMQNPRHLVRRRGQEARLRCSPMKGHSHVYWYRQLPEEGLKFMVYLQKENIIDESGMPKERFSAEFPKEGPSILRIQQVVRGDSAAYFCASSAETGGGQPQHFGDGTRLSIL.

V usage is TRBV5-1 and J usage is TRBJ2-7, with D perhaps TRBD1 (5 bases). Trimming removed 4 bases from V and 2 bases from J, with 7 bases in between. The germline V gene encodes CDR1 SGHRS and CDR2 YFSETQ. The CDR3 spans 12 residues. CDR3 nucleotides: TGCGCCAGCAGCACGGACACCTACGAGCAGTACTTC. Residues: CASSTDTYEQYF.

This clonotype was seen only a few times. The rearrangement uses TRBV24-1 and TRBJ2-2, with TRBD1 matching 8 bases. Trimming took 9 bases from V and 2 from J; bases not matched to a gene: 7. In germline, CDR1 is KGHDR, CDR2 SFDVKD. CDR3 length equals 15 residues. The CDR3 nucleotides read TGTGCCACCGGGGCAGGGGGCATTAACACCGGGGAGCTGTTTTTT. Amino acid sequence: CATGAGGINTGELFF.

The chain links TRBV3-1 to TRBJ2-5, with D perhaps assigned TRBD1 or TRBD2 (5 bases each). With 8 bases removed from V and 5 bases from J, the gap between germline ends came to 12 bases. Germline V lookup: CDR1 LGHDT, CDR2 YNNKEL (reference sequence). The CDR3 covers 12 residues. The CDR3 here is CASAGEGETQYF. In nucleotides, the CDR3 is TGTGCCAGCGCCGGTGAGGGGGAGACCCAGTACTTC.

The V gene is TRBV2, the J gene TRBJ2-5; D is ambiguous. The CDR3 runs to 12 residues. Per the germline V gene, CDR1 is SNHLY and CDR2 is FYNNEI. Between the trimmed V and J ends, which lost 7 bases and 4 bases, there was a span of 10 bases. The CDR3 bases are TGTGCCAGCAAGGCAATGCCAGAGACCCAGTACTTC. It specifies CASKAMPETQYF.

This clonotype was found once. The CDR3 loop is CASAPGRAEKLFF. CDR3 DNA: TGTGCCAGCGCCCCCGGGAGGGCCGAAAAACTGTTTTTT. The rearrangement uses TRBV2 and TRBJ1-4, with D unclear. The CDR3 spans 13 residues. V was clipped by 8 bases and J by 8 bases, with 15 bases between them. The germline gives CDR1 SNHLY, CDR2 FYNNEI.

This clonotype was detected many times. This chain uses TRBV24-1 with TRBJ2-1; TRBD1 or TRBD2 may be the D gene (6 bases each). The V end was cut by 5 bases, the J end by 3 bases, with 13 bases between. CDR3 size: 15 residues. Germline V gives CDR1 KGHDR, CDR2 SFDVKD. DNA for the CDR3: TGTGCCACCAGTGCTGGGGGGCAAGGCTACAATGAGCAGTTCTTC. Protein sequence: CATSAGGQGYNEQFF.

In this sample, this clonotype turned up a few times. The V gene is TRBV5-4, the J gene TRBJ2-3; TRBD2 is a possible D gene (5 bases). Trimming removed 3 bases from V and 4 bases from J, with 18 bases in between. The CDR3 covers 16 residues. CDR1 and CDR2 from the germline V gene are SGHNT and YYREEE (reference sequence). CDR3 DNA sequence: TGTGCCAGCAGCTCATTAGCGTTAGGAGGAGCAGATACGCAGTATTTT. Translating gives CASSSLALGGADTQYF.

This sequence joins TRBV4-2 and TRBJ1-2; 11 nucleotides align to TRBD1. V shed 4 bases and J 4 bases; nucleotides not matched to a gene: 14. Germline CDR1 and CDR2: LGHNA and YNFKEQ. The CDR3 is 18 amino acids. The CDR3 loop is CASSLFSIGQGAGYGYTF. The DNA for the CDR3 is TGTGCCAGCAGCCTTTTTTCTATCGGACAGGGGGCGGGCTATGGCTACACCTTC.

This clonotype showed up just a few times. The chain is built from TRBV11-1 and TRBJ1-1; D is ambiguous. Per germline, CDR1 SGHAT and CDR2 FQDESV (reference sequence). V lost 5 bases, J lost 5 bases, and 9 bases lay in between. CDR3 size: 12 residues. CDR3 nucleotides: TGTGCCAGCAGCCTCCTTTGGACTGAAGCTTTCTTT. Residues: CASSLLWTEAFF.

This clonotype was recorded many times. The genes are TRBV20-1 and TRBJ2-7; D unresolved. Germline values: CDR1 DFQATT, CDR2 SNEGSKA (reference sequence). The length of the CDR3 is 12 residues. As DNA, the CDR3 is TGCAGCGCCCGGACGGTCTCCTACGAGCAGTACTTC. Translating gives CSARTVSYEQYF.